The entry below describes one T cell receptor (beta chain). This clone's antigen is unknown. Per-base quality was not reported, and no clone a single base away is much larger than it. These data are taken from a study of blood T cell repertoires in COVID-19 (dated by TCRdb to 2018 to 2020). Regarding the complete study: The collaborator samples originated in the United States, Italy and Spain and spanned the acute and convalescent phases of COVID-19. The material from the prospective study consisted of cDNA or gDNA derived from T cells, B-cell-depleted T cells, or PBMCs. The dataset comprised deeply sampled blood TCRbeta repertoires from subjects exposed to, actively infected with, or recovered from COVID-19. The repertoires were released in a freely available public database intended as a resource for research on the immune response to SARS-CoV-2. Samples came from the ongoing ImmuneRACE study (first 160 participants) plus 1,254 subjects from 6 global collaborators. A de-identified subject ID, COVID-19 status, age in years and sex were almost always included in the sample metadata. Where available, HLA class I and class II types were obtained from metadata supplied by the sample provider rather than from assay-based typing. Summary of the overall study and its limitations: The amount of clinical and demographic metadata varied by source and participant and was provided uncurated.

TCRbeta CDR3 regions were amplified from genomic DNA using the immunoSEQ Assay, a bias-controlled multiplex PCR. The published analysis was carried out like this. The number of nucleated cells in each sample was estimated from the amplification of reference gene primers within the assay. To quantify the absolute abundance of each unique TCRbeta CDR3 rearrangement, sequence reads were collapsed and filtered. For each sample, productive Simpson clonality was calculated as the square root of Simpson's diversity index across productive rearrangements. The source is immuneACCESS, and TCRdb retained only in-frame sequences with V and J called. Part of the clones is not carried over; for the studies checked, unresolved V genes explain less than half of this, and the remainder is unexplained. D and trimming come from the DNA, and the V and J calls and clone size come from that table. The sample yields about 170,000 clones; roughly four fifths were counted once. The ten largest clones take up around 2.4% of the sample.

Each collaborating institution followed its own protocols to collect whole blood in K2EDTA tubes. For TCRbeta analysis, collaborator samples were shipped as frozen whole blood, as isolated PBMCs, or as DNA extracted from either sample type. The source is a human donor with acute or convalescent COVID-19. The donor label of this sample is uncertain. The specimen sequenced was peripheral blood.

The nucleotide sequence reads as follows: TGTGCCAGCAGTTACTCCCGGCAGGGGTCCTACGAGCAGTACTTC. Its translation reads: CASSYSRQGSYEQYF. The V and J segments used are TRBV6-5 and TRBJ2-7, with a tentative D gene TRBD1 over 6 matching bases. Counted from cysteine to phenylalanine, this CDR3 has 15 amino acids. The DNA shown is the 45-base CDR3, in frame from base 1. V sheds 0 bases and J sheds 1 base, leaving 10 bases between their ends. Reading the germline V gene gives CDR1 MNHEY and CDR2 SVGAGI.